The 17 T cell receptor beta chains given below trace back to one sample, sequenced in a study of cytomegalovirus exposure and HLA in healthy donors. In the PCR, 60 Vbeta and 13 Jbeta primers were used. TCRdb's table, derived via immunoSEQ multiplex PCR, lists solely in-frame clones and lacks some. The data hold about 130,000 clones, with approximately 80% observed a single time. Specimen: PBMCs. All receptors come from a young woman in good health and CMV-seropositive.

DNA for the CDR3: TGCGCCAGCAGCGCCCAGCGTCCTGGGTACCCATCCTACGAGCAGTACTTC. Translation: CASSAQRPGYPSYEQYF. The chain is built from TRBV5-1 and TRBJ2-7; D ambiguous. Between the trimmed V and J ends, which lost 4 bases and 1 base, there was a span of 21 bases. The CDR3 contains 17 residues. CDR1 is SGHRS and CDR2 is YFSETQ in the germline V gene.

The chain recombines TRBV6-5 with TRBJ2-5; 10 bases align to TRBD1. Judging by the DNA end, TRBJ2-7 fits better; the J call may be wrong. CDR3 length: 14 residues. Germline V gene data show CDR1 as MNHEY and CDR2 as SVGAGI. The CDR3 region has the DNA TGTGCCAGCAGCCTGACAGGGGGCGGGTACGAGCAGTACTTC. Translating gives CASSLTGGGYEQYF.

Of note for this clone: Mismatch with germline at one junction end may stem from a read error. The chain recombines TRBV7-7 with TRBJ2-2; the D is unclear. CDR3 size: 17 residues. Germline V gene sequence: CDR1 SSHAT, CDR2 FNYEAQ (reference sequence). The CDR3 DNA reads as TGTGCTAGCAGCTTAGGATCGCAGACGGGGAACACCGGGGAGCTGTTTTTT. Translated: CASSLGSQTGNTGELFF.

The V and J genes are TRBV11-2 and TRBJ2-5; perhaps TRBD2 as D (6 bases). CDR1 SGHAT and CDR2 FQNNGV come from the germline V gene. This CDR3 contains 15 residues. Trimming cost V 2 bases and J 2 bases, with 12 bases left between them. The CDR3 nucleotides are TGTGCCAGCAGCTTATGGACTACGGTTCAAGAGACCCAGTACTTC. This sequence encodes CASSLWTTVQETQYF.

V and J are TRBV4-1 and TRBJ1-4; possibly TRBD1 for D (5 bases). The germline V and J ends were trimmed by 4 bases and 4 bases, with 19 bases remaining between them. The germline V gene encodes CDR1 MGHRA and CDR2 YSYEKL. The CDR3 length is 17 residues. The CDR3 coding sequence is TGCGCCAGCAGCCGGTTTTGGGGCAGGCGATTTAATGAAAAACTGTTTTTT. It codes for CASSRFWGRRFNEKLFF.

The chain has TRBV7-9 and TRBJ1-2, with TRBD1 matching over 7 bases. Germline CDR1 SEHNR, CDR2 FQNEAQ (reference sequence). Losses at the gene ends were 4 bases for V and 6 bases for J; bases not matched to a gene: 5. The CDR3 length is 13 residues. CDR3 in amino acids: CASSWTGTDGYTF. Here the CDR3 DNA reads TGTGCCAGCAGCTGGACCGGGACAGATGGCTACACCTTC.

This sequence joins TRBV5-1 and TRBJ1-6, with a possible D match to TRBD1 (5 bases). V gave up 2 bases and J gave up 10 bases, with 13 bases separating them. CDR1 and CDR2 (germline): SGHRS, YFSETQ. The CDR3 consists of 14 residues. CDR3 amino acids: CASSFDSGTSPLHF. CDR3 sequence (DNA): TGCGCCAGCAGCTTCGACAGCGGGACGTCACCCCTCCACTTT.

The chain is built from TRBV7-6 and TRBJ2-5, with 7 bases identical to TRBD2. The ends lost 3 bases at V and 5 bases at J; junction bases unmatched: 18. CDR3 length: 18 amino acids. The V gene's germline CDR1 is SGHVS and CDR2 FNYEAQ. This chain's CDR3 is CASSLETSTGMGGETQYF. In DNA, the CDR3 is TGTGCCAGCAGCTTGGAGACTAGCACGGGGATGGGTGGGGAGACCCAGTACTTC.

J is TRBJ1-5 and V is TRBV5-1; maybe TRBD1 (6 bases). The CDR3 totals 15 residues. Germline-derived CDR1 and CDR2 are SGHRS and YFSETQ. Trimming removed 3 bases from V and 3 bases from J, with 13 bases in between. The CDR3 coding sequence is TGCGCCAGCAGCTGGCTCGGGGGGCACAATCAGCCCCAGCATTTT. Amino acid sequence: CASSWLGGHNQPQHF. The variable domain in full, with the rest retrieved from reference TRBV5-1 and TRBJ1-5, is KAGVTQTPRYLIKTRGQQVTLSCSPISGHRSVSWYQQTPGQGLQFLFEYFSETQRNKGNFPGRFSGRQFSNSRSEMNVSTLELGDSALYLCASSWLGGHNQPQHFGDGTRLSIL.

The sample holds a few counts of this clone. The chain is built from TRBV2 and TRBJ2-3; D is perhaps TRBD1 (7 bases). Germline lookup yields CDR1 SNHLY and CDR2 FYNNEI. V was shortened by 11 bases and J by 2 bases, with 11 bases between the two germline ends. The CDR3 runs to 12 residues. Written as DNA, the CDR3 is TGTGCCGGGGGGACAGTCACAGATACGCAGTATTTT. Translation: CAGGTVTDTQYF.

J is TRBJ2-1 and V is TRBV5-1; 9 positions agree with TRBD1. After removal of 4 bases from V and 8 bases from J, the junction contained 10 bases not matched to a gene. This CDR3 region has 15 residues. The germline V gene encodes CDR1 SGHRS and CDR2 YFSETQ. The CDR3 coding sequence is TGCGCCAGCAGCACACCGGGACAGGGTCTCCATGAGCAGTTCTTC. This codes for CASSTPGQGLHEQFF.

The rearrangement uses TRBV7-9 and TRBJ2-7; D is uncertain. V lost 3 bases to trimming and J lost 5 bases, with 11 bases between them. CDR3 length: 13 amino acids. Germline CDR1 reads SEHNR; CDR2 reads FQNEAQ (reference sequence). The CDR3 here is CASSFQALDEQYF. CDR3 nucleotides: TGTGCCAGCAGCTTCCAGGCTCTCGACGAGCAGTACTTC.

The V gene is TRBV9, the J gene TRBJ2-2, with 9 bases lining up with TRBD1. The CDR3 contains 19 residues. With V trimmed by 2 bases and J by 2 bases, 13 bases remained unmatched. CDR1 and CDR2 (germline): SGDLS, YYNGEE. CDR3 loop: CASSVSGQGKISNTGELFF. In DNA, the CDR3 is TGTGCCAGCAGCGTGAGCGGACAGGGGAAGATAAGTAACACCGGGGAGCTGTTTTTT.

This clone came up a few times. The CDR3 loop is CASRSEGLNTGELFF. The CDR3 coding sequence is TGTGCCAGCAGGTCGGAGGGGCTGAACACCGGGGAGCTGTTTTTT. The J gene is TRBJ2-2, the V gene TRBV7-9, with D tentatively TRBD2 (6 bases). CDR3 length: 15 residues. Trimming left V 6 bases short and J 1 base short, with 12 bases between. Germline V lookup: CDR1 SEHNR, CDR2 FQNEAQ (reference sequence).

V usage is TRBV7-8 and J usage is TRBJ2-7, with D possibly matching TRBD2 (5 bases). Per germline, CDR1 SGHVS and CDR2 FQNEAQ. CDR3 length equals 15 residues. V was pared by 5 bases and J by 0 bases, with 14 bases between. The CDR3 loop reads CASSPSTGSSYEQYF. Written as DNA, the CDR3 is TGTGCCAGCAGCCCTTCGACGGGGAGCTCCTACGAGCAGTACTTC.

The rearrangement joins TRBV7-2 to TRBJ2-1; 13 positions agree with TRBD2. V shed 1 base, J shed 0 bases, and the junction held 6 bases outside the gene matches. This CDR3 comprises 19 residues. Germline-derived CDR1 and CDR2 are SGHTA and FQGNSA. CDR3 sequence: CASSLGGTSGAVSYNEQFF. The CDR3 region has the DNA TGTGCCAGCAGCTTAGGCGGGACTAGCGGGGCCGTCTCCTACAATGAGCAGTTCTTC.

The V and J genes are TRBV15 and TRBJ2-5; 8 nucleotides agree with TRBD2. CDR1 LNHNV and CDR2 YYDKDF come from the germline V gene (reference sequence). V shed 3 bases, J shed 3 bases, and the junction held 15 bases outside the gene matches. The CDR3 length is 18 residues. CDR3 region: CATSRDLRSGGWEETQYF. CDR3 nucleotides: TGTGCCACCAGCAGGGATCTTCGGAGCGGGGGTTGGGAAGAGACCCAGTACTTC.